The 3 T cell receptor beta chains below all came from one sample that was sequenced in a study of beta chain features in type 1 diabetes. Sequencing targeted expressed TCRB transcripts, as all isolated RNA had been reverse transcribed. Assay: immunoSEQ multiplex PCR; the TCRdb copy retains only in-frame clones and omits some. The sample holds roughly 500,000 clones; 10% to 12% are singletons and the top ten take about 0.045%. Sequencing input: naive CD4+ T cells from blood. All receptors derive from a woman younger than 35 in good health.

The rearrangement links TRBV5-4 to TRBJ1-6; D is unresolved. The CDR3 spans 13 residues. Trimming cost V 4 bases and J 6 bases, with 8 bases left between them. CDR1 SGHNT and CDR2 YYREEE come from the germline V gene (reference sequence). CDR3: CASSPPGNSPLHF. CDR3 nucleotide sequence: TGTGCCAGCAGCCCCCCTGGTAATTCACCCCTCCACTTT.

The chain combines TRBV14 with TRBJ2-5; possibly TRBD2 for D (6 bases). V was clipped by 3 bases and J by 5 bases, with 16 bases between them. The germline V gene has CDR1 SGHDN and CDR2 FVKESK. This CDR3 comprises 15 residues. CDR3 nucleotides: TGTGCCAGCAGCCAGGCGGGGCCTACCGGGGAGACCCAGTACTTC. Translated, it gives CASSQAGPTGETQYF. The full variable domain, completed using reference TRBV14 and TRBJ2-5, is EAGVTQFPSHSVIEKGQTVTLRCDPISGHDNLYWYRRVMGKEIKFLLHFVKESKQDESGMPNNRFLAERTGGTYSTLKVQPAELEDSGVYFCASSQAGPTGETQYFGPGTRLLVL.

The chain uses TRBV29-1 and TRBJ2-7, with D perhaps given as TRBD1 or TRBD2 (5 bases each). V was cut by 5 bases and J by 6 bases, with 8 bases left in between. This CDR3 comprises 10 residues. The germline V gene encodes CDR1 SQVTM and CDR2 ANQGSEA. As DNA, the CDR3 is TGCAGCGTTTCGGGGCGCGAGCAGTACTTC. It codes for CSVSGREQYF.